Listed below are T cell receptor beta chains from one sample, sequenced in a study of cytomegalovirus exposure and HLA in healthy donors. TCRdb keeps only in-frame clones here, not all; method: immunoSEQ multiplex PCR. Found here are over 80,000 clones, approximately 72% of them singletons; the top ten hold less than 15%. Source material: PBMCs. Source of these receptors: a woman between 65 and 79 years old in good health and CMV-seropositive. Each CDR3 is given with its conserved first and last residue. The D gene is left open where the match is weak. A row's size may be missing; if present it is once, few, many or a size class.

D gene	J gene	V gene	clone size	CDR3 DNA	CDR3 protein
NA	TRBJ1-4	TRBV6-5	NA	TGTGCCAGCAGTTACTCGAGGCAGGGTGAAAAACTGTTTTTT	CASSYSRQGEKLFF
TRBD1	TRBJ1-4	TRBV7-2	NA	TGTGCCAGCAGCCGGGACAGGGGGGAAAAACTGTTTTTT	CASSRDRGEKLFF
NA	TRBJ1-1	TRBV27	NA	TGTGCCAGCACTTCAGGGGCCACTGAAGCTTTCTTT	CASTSGATEAFF
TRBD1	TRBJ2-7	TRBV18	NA	TGTGCCAGCTCTCCAGACAGGGACTACGAGCAGTACTTC	CASSPDRDYEQYF
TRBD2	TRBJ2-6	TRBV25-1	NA	TGTGCCAGCATGAAAAGCGGGGGGGCCTCAGGGGCCAACGTCCTGACTTTC	CASMKSGGASGANVLTF
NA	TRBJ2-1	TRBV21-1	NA	TGTGCCAGCAGCTTACCAGGGGGGTCGAATGAGCAGTTCTTC	CASSLPGGSNEQFF
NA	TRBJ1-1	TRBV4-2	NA	TGTGCCAGCAGCTCCGCGGGAGGGAAGAGGACTGAAGCTTTCTTT	CASSSAGGKRTEAFF
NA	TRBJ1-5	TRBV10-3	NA	TGTGCCATCAGTACCAGCAGCGATCAGCCCCAGCATTTT	CAISTSSDQPQHF
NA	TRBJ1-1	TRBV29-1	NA	TGCAGCGTTGTTCCAGGCTTTACTGAAGCTTTCTTT	CSVVPGFTEAFF
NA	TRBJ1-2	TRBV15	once	TGTGCCACCAGCAGAGATCTAGGCAGGGAATATGGCTACACCTTC	CATSRDLGREYGYTF
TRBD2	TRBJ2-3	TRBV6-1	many	TGTGCCAGCAGTGTGGGACTAGCGGGGGGGCCCGGTGGAGATACGCAGTATTTT	CASSVGLAGGPGGDTQYF
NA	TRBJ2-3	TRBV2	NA	TGTGCCAGCAATGGCCCCTTCACAGATACGCAGTATTTT	CASNGPFTDTQYF
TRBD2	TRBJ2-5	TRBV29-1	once	TGCAGCGTTGTTCTGGGAAGCGGGGGGAGGGAGACCCAGTACTTC	CSVVLGSGGRETQYF
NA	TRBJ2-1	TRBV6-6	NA	TGTGCCAGCAGTCCACCTGCAGGGAATATGGTCAATGAGCAGTTCTTC	CASSPPAGNMVNEQFF
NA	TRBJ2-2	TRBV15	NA	TGTGCCACCAGCCGGGACTTTCTGAACACCGGGGAGCTGTTTTTT	CATSRDFLNTGELFF
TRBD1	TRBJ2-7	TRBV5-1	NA	TGCGCCAGCAGCCGGACAGGGTCGGCATACGAGCAGTACTTC	CASSRTGSAYEQYF
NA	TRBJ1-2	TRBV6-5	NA	TGTGCCAGCAGTTCTCCCGGGGTTTCAAACTATGGCTACACCTTC	CASSSPGVSNYGYTF
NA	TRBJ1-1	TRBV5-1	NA	TGCGCCAGCAGCTTGGAATCTGGGGGGGGAGCTTTCTTT	CASSLESGGGAFF
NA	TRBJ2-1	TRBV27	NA	TGTGCCAGCACCCAAAGTATTGGAGGCTACAATGAGCAGTTCTTC	CASTQSIGGYNEQFF
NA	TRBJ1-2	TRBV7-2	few	TGTGCCAGCAGCTTAGTAAAGACCGTCGGGGGCTACACCTTC	CASSLVKTVGGYTF
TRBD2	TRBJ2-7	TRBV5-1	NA	TGCGCCAGCAGCTCAGGACTAGCGGGGGTAGAGCAGTACTTC	CASSSGLAGVEQYF
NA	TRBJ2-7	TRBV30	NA	TGTGCCTGGATTTTTTGGGAATGGCAGGGGACCTACGAGCAGTACTTC	CAWIFWEWQGTYEQYF
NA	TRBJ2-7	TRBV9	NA	TGTGCCAGCAGCGTTTCAGCGGACTCCTACGAGCAGTACTTC	CASSVSADSYEQYF
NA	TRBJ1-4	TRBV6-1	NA	TGTGCCAGCAGTGAAGCGCTGGGGCAGGGTAACGAAAAACTGTTTTTT	CASSEALGQGNEKLFF
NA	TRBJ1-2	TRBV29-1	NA	TGCAGCGTTGCCCAGAACTATGGCTACACCTTC	CSVAQNYGYTF
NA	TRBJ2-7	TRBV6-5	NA	TGTGCCAGCAGCCCGGGACATTATTACGAGCAGTACTTC	CASSPGHYYEQYF
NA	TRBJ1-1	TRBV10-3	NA	TGTGCCATCGCGGGGGGTTTTGACACTGAAGCTTTCTTT	CAIAGGFDTEAFF
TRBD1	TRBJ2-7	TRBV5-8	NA	TGTGCCAGCAGCCCAGGACAGGGTTTCGACGAGCAGTACTTC	CASSPGQGFDEQYF